This T cell receptor (beta chain) was captured in a study of T-cell reconstitution after alpha-beta-depleted transplantation in children. Unique molecular identifiers were incorporated during preparation of the TCRbeta library. Each CDR3 protein gets one entry after TCRdb re-called the PCR reads with MiXCR. This table has 200,000 or so distinct CDR3 sequences, roughly 8.3% appearing once. There are a few counts of this clonotype. The origin of this receptor is a male patient under 10 years old who had a stem cell transplant for acute myeloid leukemia, so the T cells may come from the graft donor. Sequences were derived from PBMCs, mostly from graft donor cells, sampled 360 days after TCRalphabeta/CD19-depleted stem cell transplant.

CDR3 sequence (DNA): TGTGCCAGCAGCCCTGACCAGGGGATTGCTGAAGCTTTCTTT. It translates to CASSPDQGIAEAFF. This chain uses TRBV7-3 with TRBJ1-1, with D perhaps matching TRBD1 (6 bases). The V end lost 5 bases, the J end lost 6 bases, and 16 bases lay between the germline ends. The CDR3 is 14 amino acids. Per germline, CDR1 SGHTA and CDR2 FQGTGA.